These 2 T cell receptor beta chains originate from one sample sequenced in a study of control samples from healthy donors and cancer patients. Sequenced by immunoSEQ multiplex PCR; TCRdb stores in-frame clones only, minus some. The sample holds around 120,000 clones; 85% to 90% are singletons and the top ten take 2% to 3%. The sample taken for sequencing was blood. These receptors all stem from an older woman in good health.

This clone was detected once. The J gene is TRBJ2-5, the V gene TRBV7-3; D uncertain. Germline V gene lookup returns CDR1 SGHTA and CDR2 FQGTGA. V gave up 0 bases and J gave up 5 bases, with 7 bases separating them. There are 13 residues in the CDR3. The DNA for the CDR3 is TGTGCCAGCAGCTTAACGAGAAAGGAGACCCAGTACTTC. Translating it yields CASSLTRKETQYF.

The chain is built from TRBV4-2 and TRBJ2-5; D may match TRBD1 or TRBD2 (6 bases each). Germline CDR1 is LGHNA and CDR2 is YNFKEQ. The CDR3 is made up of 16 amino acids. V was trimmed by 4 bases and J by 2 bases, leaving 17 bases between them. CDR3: CASSLSGAGPQETQYF. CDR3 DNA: TGTGCCAGCAGCCTCTCGGGGGCGGGGCCACAAGAGACCCAGTACTTC.